This T cell receptor (beta chain) comes out of a study of blood T cells in healthy people across ages. Study-wide points: Long-lived and aged donors differed, with more naive CD4+ cells and higher diversity in the long-lived. Any changes in expanded clonotypes were possibly confounded, as donor CMV status remained unknown.

Concerning this clonotype: The antigen remains unidentified. One base away lies a much larger clone, so this may be a sequencing read error.

Primers used in a second PCR of roughly 6 to 12 cycles were a sample-barcoded 5' primer and a J-beta primer mix. Each cDNA molecule, via a template-switch adaptor with 12 random nucleotides, was tagged. In TCRdb, the 5' RACE reads were re-called with MiXCR into one record per CDR3 protein. This table has 1.5 million to 2 million distinct CDR3 sequences, around half appearing once. Isolation yielded PBMCs, at least 7 million per sample, in every case. In germline, CDR1 is SQVTM, CDR2 ANQGSEA. This CDR3 spans 12 amino acids. V was cut by 1 base and J by 13 bases, with 14 bases left in between. The TCR sequence derives from a woman between 35 and 50 years old in good health. Sequencing was carried out using blood. The rearrangement joins TRBV29-1 to TRBJ2-1, with D maybe TRBD2 (6 bases). The DNA of the CDR3 is TGCAGCGTTGAAGGGGGCCGGGAGACCCAGTTCTTC. It translates to CSVEGGRETQFF.